This T cell receptor (beta chain) was recorded in a study of blood T cell repertoires in COVID-19. Study overall: Sites across the United States, Italy and Spain contributed samples from acute and convalescent COVID-19. PBMCs, B-cell-depleted T cells, or T cells were the source of the cDNA or gDNA that made up the material.

Source study methods: The assay estimated nucleated cells by amplifying reference gene primers. Data came from immunoSEQ multiplex PCR; TCRdb stores just in-frame clones and leaves some out. The V and J calls and clone size were taken over from that table, and D and trimming were inferred from the DNA. The sample gives 200,000 to 300,000 clones, under 90% of which show up once; around 7.8% is in the top ten. The TCR sequence derives from a human donor in a cohort sampled during active COVID-19. The sample consisted of peripheral blood.

CDR3 sequence (DNA): TGTGCCAGCAGCCGCACCGGGACAGGGGGCCGAGATGAGCAGTTCTTC. Protein: CASSRTGTGGRDEQFF. The chain joins TRBV13 to TRBJ2-1; 12 nucleotides align to TRBD1. CDR1 and CDR2 (germline): PRHDT, FYEKMQ (reference sequence). The CDR3 contains 16 residues. Trimming at V came to 5 bases and at J to 8 bases, leaving 10 bases not matched to a gene.